This T cell receptor (beta chain) was documented in a study of blood T cell repertoires in COVID-19. Clones were read by immunoSEQ multiplex PCR, and TCRdb kept only the in-frame ones, dropping some. The sample lists approximately 180,000 clones, 70% to 90% occurring once. Trimming removed 0 bases from V and 2 bases from J, with 11 bases in between. Germline values: CDR1 SGHRS, CDR2 YFSETQ. This CDR3 has 15 amino acids. The receptor was isolated from a human donor with active or convalescent COVID-19. The donor label of this sample is uncertain. Sequencing was done on a sample of peripheral blood. The V and J genes are TRBV5-1 and TRBJ1-1; TRBD1 might be the D (6 bases). CDR3 region: CASSLEVTGNTEAFF. CDR3 coding DNA: TGCGCCAGCAGCTTGGAGGTGACAGGAAACACTGAAGCTTTCTTT.